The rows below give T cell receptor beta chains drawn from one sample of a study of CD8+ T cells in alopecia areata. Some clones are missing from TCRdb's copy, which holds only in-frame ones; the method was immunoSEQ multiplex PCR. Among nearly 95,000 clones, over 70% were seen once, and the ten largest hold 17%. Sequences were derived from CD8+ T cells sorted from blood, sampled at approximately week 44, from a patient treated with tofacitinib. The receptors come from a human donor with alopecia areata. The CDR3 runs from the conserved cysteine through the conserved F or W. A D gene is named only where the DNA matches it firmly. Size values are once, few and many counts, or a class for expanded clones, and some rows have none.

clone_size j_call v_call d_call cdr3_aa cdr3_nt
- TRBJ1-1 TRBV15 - CATSRDGKGTEAFF TGTGCCACCAGCAGAGATGGGAAGGGGACTGAAGCTTTCTTT
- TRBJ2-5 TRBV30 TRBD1 CASTDRDSQETQYF TGTGCCTCGACGGACCGGGACAGCCAAGAGACCCAGTACTTC
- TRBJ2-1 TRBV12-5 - CASGLGTRGDEQFF TGTGCTAGTGGTTTGGGGACGAGGGGAGATGAGCAGTTCTTC
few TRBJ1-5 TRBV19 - CASSISGTSSNQPQHF TGTGCCAGTAGTATCAGCGGAACTTCTAGCAATCAGCCCCAGCATTTT
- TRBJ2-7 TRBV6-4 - CASSYMGGDPYEQYF TGTGCCAGCAGTTACATGGGGGGCGACCCCTACGAGCAGTACTTC
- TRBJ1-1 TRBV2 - CASTPTGNTEAFF TGTGCCAGCACCCCAACAGGGAACACTGAAGCTTTCTTT
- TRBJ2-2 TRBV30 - CAWGNTGELFF TGTGCCTGGGGGAACACCGGGGAGCTGTTTTTT
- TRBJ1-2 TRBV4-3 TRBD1 CASSPRTGGDGYTF TGCGCCAGCAGCCCACGGACAGGGGGCGACGGCTACACCTTC
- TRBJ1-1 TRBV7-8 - CASSLKAANTEAFF TGTGCCAGCAGCCTTAAGGCAGCGAACACTGAAGCTTTCTTT
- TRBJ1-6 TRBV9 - CASSVEVYNSPLHF TGTGCCAGCAGCGTAGAGGTTTATAATTCACCCCTCCACTTT
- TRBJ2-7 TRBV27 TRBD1 CASSSWGDRGNEQYF TGTGCCAGCAGTTCTTGGGGGGACAGGGGTAACGAGCAGTACTTC
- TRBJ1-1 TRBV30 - CAWRGPNTEAFF TGTGCCTGGAGGGGACCTAACACTGAAGCTTTCTTT
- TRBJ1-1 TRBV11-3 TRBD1 CASRDRGMNTEAFF TGTGCCAGCAGGGACAGGGGTATGAACACTGAAGCTTTCTTT
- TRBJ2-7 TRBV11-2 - CASSLGVPEQYF TGTGCCAGCAGCTTAGGTGTCCCTGAGCAGTACTTC
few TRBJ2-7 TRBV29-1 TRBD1 CSVQGATVYEQYF TGCAGCGTACAGGGGGCAACAGTCTACGAGCAGTACTTC
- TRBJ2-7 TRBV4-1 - CASSYRETYEQYF TGCGCCAGCAGCTACAGGGAGACCTACGAGCAGTACTTC
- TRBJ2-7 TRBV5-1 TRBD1 CASTTGTGPYEQYF TGCGCCAGCACCACCGGGACAGGGCCTTACGAGCAGTACTTC
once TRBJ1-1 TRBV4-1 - CASSQNTEAFF TGCGCCAGCAGCCAGAACACTGAAGCTTTCTTT
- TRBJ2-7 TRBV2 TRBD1 CASSDYRGPYEQYF TGTGCCAGCAGTGATTACAGGGGGCCATACGAGCAGTACTTC
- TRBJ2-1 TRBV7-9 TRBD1 CASNPVGQGYNEQFF TGTGCCAGCAACCCCGTGGGACAGGGTTACAATGAGCAGTTCTTC
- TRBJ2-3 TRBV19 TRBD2 CASSGPSGGVDTQYF TGTGCCAGTAGTGGGCCCAGCGGGGGGGTAGATACGCAGTATTTT
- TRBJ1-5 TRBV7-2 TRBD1 CASSPGTGNQPQHF TGTGCCAGCAGCCCAGGGACAGGGAATCAGCCCCAGCATTTT
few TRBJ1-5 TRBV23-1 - CASSQSNVRGQPQHF TGCGCCAGCAGTCAATCTAATGTTCGGGGGCAGCCCCAGCATTTT
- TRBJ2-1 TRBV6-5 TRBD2 CASSRGLAGSDEQFF TGTGCCAGCAGCAGGGGACTAGCGGGGTCCGATGAGCAGTTCTTC
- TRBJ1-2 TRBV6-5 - CASSYTGRATNYGYTF TGTGCCAGCAGTTATACAGGGAGGGCGACTAACTATGGCTACACCTTC
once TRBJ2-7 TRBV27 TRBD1 CASSALDRAYEQYF TGTGCCAGCAGTGCCCTGGACAGGGCCTACGAGCAGTACTTC
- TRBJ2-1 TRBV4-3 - CASSQSPGGGIDEQFF TGCGCCAGCAGCCAATCCCCCGGTGGGGGAATCGATGAGCAGTTCTTC
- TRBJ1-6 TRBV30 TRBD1 CAWSDLGQGGSPLHF TGTGCCTGGAGCGACTTGGGACAGGGTGGTTCACCCCTCCACTTT
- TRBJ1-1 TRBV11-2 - CASRNPTSEAFF TGTGCCAGCAGGAACCCGACATCTGAAGCTTTCTTT
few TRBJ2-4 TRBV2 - CASIGRAGLPKNIQYF TGTGCCAGCATTGGGCGGGCAGGGCTTCCCAAAAACATTCAGTACTTC
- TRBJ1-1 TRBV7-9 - CASSSSVMEQGTEAFF TGTGCCAGCAGCTCCAGCGTTATGGAACAGGGCACTGAAGCTTTCTTT
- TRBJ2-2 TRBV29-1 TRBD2 CSVDPSGGTGELFF TGCAGCGTTGATCCCAGCGGGGGCACCGGGGAGCTGTTTTTT
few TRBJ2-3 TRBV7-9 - CASSIGDTQYF TGTGCCAGCAGCATCGGAGATACGCAGTATTTT
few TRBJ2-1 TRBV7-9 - CASSQNNEQFF TGTGCCAGCAGCCAAAACAATGAGCAGTTCTTC
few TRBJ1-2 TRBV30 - CAWRGDGYTF TGTGCCTGGAGAGGAGATGGCTACACCTTC
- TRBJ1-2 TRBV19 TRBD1 CASRKDRDEVDGYTF TGTGCCAGTAGAAAGGACAGGGATGAGGTCGATGGCTACACCTTC
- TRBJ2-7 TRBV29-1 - CSVEFLQGGYEQYF TGCAGCGTTGAATTCCTGCAGGGAGGCTACGAGCAGTACTTC
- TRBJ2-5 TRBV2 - CASRPSGVPLRAGETQYF TGTGCCAGCAGGCCATCTGGGGTCCCGTTAAGGGCGGGAGAGACCCAGTACTTC
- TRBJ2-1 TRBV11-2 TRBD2 CASSLEAGGINEQFF TGTGCCAGCAGCTTAGAGGCGGGGGGCATCAATGAGCAGTTCTTC
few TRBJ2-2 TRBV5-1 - CASSFRGMDTGELFF TGCGCCAGCAGCTTCAGGGGTATGGACACCGGGGAGCTGTTTTTT
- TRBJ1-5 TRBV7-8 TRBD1 CASSAGTGVGQPQHF TGTGCCAGCAGCGCCGGGACAGGGGTGGGTCAGCCCCAGCATTTT
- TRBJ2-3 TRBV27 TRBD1 CASSPLQGGTDTQYF TGTGCCAGCAGTCCACTACAGGGGGGTACAGATACGCAGTATTTT
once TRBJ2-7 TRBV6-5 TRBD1 CASSYSGQGTYEQYF TGTGCCAGCAGTTACTCAGGACAGGGCACCTACGAGCAGTACTTC
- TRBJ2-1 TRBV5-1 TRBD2 CASSLKASGGHYNEQFF TGCGCCAGCAGCTTGAAGGCTAGCGGGGGGCACTACAATGAGCAGTTCTTC
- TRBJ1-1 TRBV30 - CACRGDTEAFF TGTGCCTGTAGGGGGGACACTGAAGCTTTCTTT
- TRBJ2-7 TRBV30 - CAWSPAHGAYEQYF TGTGCCTGGAGTCCAGCCCACGGGGCCTACGAGCAGTACTTC
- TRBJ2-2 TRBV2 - CASSGRVRGELFF TGTGCCAGCAGTGGCAGGGTCCGGGGGGAGCTGTTTTTT
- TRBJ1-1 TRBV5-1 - CASTLGGNTEAFF TGCGCCAGCACCCTGGGGGGGAACACTGAAGCTTTCTTT
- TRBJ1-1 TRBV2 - CASRLLSGTEAFF TGTGCCAGCAGGCTTCTAAGCGGGACTGAAGCTTTCTTT
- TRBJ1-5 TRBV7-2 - CASSLAAGRVNQPQHF TGTGCCAGCAGCTTAGCGGCTGGGAGGGTGAATCAGCCCCAGCATTTT
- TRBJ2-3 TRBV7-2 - CASSFHLGTDTQYF TGTGCCAGCAGCTTCCACCTGGGCACAGATACGCAGTATTTT
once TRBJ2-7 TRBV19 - CASSIKSGWDEQYF TGTGCCAGTAGTATAAAATCAGGGTGGGACGAGCAGTACTTC
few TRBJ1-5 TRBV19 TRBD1 CASSIGGQANQPQHF TGTGCCAGTAGTATTGGTGGACAGGCTAATCAGCCCCAGCATTTT
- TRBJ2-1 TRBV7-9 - CASSSGPPVHEQFF TGTGCCAGCAGTTCGGGACCGCCGGTCCATGAGCAGTTCTTC
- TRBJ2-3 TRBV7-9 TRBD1 CASSPTGFDREGDTQYF TGTGCCAGCAGCCCCACCGGGTTTGACAGGGAAGGAGATACGCAGTATTTT